This paragraph reports one TCR beta chain. This record belongs to a study of CD8 T cells in Susac syndrome. Treatment-naive patients with stable or active relapsing-remitting disease served as multiple sclerosis controls. V was clipped by 2 bases and J by 3 bases, with 11 bases between them. Germline V gene lookup returns CDR1 MNHEY and CDR2 SVGEGT. The CDR3 covers 15 residues. When the RNA was reverse transcribed, random hexamers were used with an input of roughly 0.45 to 1 ug. In TCRdb, the immunoSEQ multiplex PCR reads were re-called with MiXCR into one record per CDR3 protein. The sample has some 170,000 distinct CDR3 sequences, roughly 94% seen once.

The chain recombines TRBV6-2 or TRBV6-3 with TRBJ1-5; perhaps TRBD1 as D (6 bases). The sequenced material came from CD4+ T cells from PBMCs. The clonotype comes from a human donor with multiple sclerosis. Here the CDR3 DNA reads TGTGCCAGCAGTTACGGGGGGCGCGACAATCAGCCCCAGCATTTT. Amino acid sequence: CASSYGGRDNQPQHF.